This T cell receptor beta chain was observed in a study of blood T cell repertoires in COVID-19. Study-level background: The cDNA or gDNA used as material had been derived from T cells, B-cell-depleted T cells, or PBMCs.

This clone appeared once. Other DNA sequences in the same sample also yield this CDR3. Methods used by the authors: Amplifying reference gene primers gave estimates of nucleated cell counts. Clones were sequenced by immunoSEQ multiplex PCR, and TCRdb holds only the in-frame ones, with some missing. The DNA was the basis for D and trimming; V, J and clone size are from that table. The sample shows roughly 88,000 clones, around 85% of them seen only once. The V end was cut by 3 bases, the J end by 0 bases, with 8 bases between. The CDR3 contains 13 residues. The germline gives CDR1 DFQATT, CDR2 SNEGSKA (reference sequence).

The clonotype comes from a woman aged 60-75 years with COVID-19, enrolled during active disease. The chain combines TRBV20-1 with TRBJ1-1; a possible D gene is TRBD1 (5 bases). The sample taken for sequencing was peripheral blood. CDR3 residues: CSASQGLNTEAFF. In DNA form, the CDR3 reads TGCAGTGCTAGTCAGGGTTTGAACACTGAAGCTTTCTTT.